A selection of T cell receptor beta chains follows, all from one sample in a study of blood T cell repertoires in COVID-19. Data came from immunoSEQ multiplex PCR; TCRdb stores just in-frame clones and leaves some out. In the table there are 90,000 to 120,000 clones, about 80% of which are singletons. Sequenced: peripheral blood. Receptors were obtained from a man in his 70s with acute or convalescent COVID-19. CDR3s include the opening cysteine and the closing phenylalanine or tryptophan. Fields, in order: D gene, V gene, clone size, J gene, CDR3 protein, CDR3 DNA. A D gene is named only where the DNA matches it firmly. Not every row has a clone size; where given, it reads once, few, many or a size class.

>NA|TRBV5-6|NA|TRBJ2-1
CASRSSGGYNEQFF
TGTGCCAGCAGGTCGTCGGGTGGCTACAATGAGCAGTTCTTC
>TRBD1|TRBV5-6|NA|TRBJ1-6
CASSPRDRGGSPLHF
TGTGCCAGCAGCCCCCGGGACAGGGGAGGCTCACCCCTCCACTTT
>NA|TRBV19|NA|TRBJ2-5
CASSIRAGEETQYF
TGTGCCAGTAGTATAAGGGCAGGGGAAGAGACCCAGTACTTC
>NA|TRBV7-2|few|TRBJ1-1
CASSSQGWEAFF
TGTGCCAGCAGCTCACAGGGATGGGAAGCTTTCTTT
>NA|TRBV2|NA|TRBJ2-2
CASSPLGLNTGELFF
TGTGCCAGCAGTCCGCTAGGCCTGAACACCGGGGAGCTGTTTTTT
>TRBD1|TRBV2|few|TRBJ1-6
CASSPGQGEISPLHF
TGTGCCAGCAGTCCGGGACAGGGGGAAATTTCACCCCTCCACTTT
>NA|TRBV7-2|NA|TRBJ2-7
CASSLDFTTSSYEQYF
TGTGCCAGCAGCTTAGACTTTACTACAAGCTCCTACGAGCAGTACTTC
>NA|TRBV6-6|NA|TRBJ2-5
CASSYSRGGGETQYF
TGTGCCAGCAGTTACTCGAGGGGGGGCGGGGAGACCCAGTACTTC
>TRBD1|TRBV28|once|TRBJ2-2
CASSFQLGQGSTGELFF
TGTGCCAGCAGTTTTCAACTGGGACAGGGATCAACCGGGGAGCTGTTTTTT
>TRBD2|TRBV25-1|NA|TRBJ2-7
CASSERISGVWGSYEQYF
TGTGCCAGCAGTGAAAGGATTAGCGGGGTATGGGGCTCCTACGAGCAGTACTTC
>TRBD1|TRBV6-5|NA|TRBJ1-2
CASSFVGQEYGYTF
TGTGCCAGCAGTTTTGTAGGACAGGAGTATGGCTACACCTTC
>TRBD2|TRBV27|NA|TRBJ2-5
CAASAGGEETQYF
TGTGCCGCGTCGGCGGGGGGAGAAGAGACCCAGTACTTC
>NA|TRBV13|NA|TRBJ1-3
CASSLRGGFGNTIYF
TGTGCCAGCAGCTTACGGGGGGGCTTTGGAAACACCATATATTTT
>TRBD2|TRBV29-1|once|TRBJ2-1
CSVERLAGVHNEQFF
TGCAGCGTTGAAAGGTTAGCGGGGGTTCACAATGAGCAGTTCTTC
>NA|TRBV19|NA|TRBJ2-5
CASSLQGRETQYF
TGTGCCAGTAGTTTACAGGGAAGGGAGACCCAGTACTTC
>NA|TRBV4-1|NA|TRBJ1-1
CASSDPSTLSTEAFF
TGCGCCAGCAGCGATCCATCGACACTGAGTACTGAAGCTTTCTTT
>NA|TRBV18|few|TRBJ1-2
CASSPDSSYGYTF
TGTGCCAGCTCACCAGACAGTTCCTATGGCTACACCTTC
>TRBD1|TRBV5-6|NA|TRBJ1-2
CASSLRTGPVYGYTF
TGTGCCAGCAGCTTGAGGACAGGCCCGGTCTATGGCTACACCTTC
>TRBD1|TRBV7-2|NA|TRBJ2-7
CASSPSGTDPYEQYF
TGTGCCAGCAGCCCAAGTGGGACAGACCCGTACGAGCAGTACTTC
>TRBD1|TRBV7-2|NA|TRBJ2-2
CASRDRNSLVGELFF
TGTGCCAGCCGGGACAGGAACTCTTTGGTCGGGGAGCTGTTTTTT
>TRBD2|TRBV4-1|NA|TRBJ2-1
CASSQPGLAYNEQFF
TGCGCCAGCAGCCAACCGGGACTAGCCTACAATGAGCAGTTCTTC
>TRBD2|TRBV9|NA|TRBJ2-2
CASSVESSGGTGELFF
TGTGCCAGCAGCGTAGAGTCTAGCGGGGGAACCGGGGAGCTGTTTTTT
>NA|TRBV5-1|NA|TRBJ2-3
CASSPDGVTGVGTQYF
TGCGCCAGCAGCCCGGACGGAGTGACGGGGGTTGGGACGCAGTATTTT
>TRBD2|TRBV7-9|NA|TRBJ2-3
CASRAGLSTDTQYF
TGTGCCAGCCGAGCGGGGCTTAGCACAGATACGCAGTATTTT
>NA|TRBV5-1|NA|TRBJ1-1
CASTRDMGMNTEAFF
TGCGCCAGCACCCGGGACATGGGGATGAACACTGAAGCTTTCTTT
>NA|TRBV9|NA|TRBJ1-2
CASSVGGMYTF
TGTGCCAGCAGCGTCGGGGGGATGTACACCTTC
>NA|TRBV7-2|NA|TRBJ1-5
CASSPGGFHAQPQHF
TGTGCCAGCTCCCCCGGAGGGTTTCATGCTCAGCCCCAGCATTTT
>NA|TRBV24-1|NA|TRBJ2-5
CATSEGVQETQYF
TGTGCCACCAGCGAGGGGGTGCAAGAGACCCAGTACTTC
>NA|TRBV18|NA|TRBJ2-7
CASSPPSLRDPAREQYF
TGTGCCAGCTCACCTCCTTCGCTTCGGGATCCCGCGAGGGAGCAGTACTTC
>NA|TRBV29-1|NA|TRBJ1-4
CSVADSATNEKLFF
TGCAGCGTCGCGGACAGTGCAACTAATGAAAAACTGTTTTTT
>NA|TRBV15|NA|TRBJ2-3
CATSRSSYSTDTQYF
TGTGCCACCAGCAGATCTAGTTACAGCACAGATACGCAGTATTTT
>TRBD1|TRBV15|NA|TRBJ1-4
CATSRSGTGGNEKLFF
TGTGCCACCAGCAGATCCGGGACAGGGGGGAATGAAAAACTGTTTTTT
>NA|TRBV14|NA|TRBJ2-7
CASSLRTATGEQYF
TGTGCCAGCAGCCTACGGACGGCCACGGGGGAGCAGTACTTC
>TRBD1|TRBV15|NA|TRBJ2-1
CATSVWGQGDNEQFF
TGTGCCACCAGCGTGTGGGGACAGGGTGACAATGAGCAGTTCTTC
>NA|TRBV9|once|TRBJ1-1
CASSVVGPMNTEAFF
TGTGCCAGCAGCGTAGTGGGGCCGATGAACACTGAAGCTTTCTTT
>NA|TRBV12-3/TRBV12-4|NA|TRBJ1-2
CASSSDRKYGYTF
TGTGCCAGCAGCTCCGACAGAAAATATGGCTACACCTTC
>NA|TRBV5-8|NA|TRBJ1-3
CASSLVVRDTIYF
TGTGCCAGCAGCTTGGTAGTCCGGGACACCATATATTTT
>NA|TRBV7-9|once|TRBJ2-1
CASSLALAGEQFF
TGTGCCAGCAGCTTAGCACTAGCAGGTGAGCAGTTCTTC
>NA|TRBV7-9|NA|TRBJ1-2
CASSLDEGYYGYTF
TGTGCCAGCAGCTTAGATGAGGGTTACTATGGCTACACCTTC
>NA|TRBV9|NA|TRBJ2-7
CASSVDGRGASHEQYF
TGTGCCAGCAGCGTAGATGGTCGGGGGGCGTCCCACGAGCAGTACTTC
>NA|TRBV9|NA|TRBJ2-2
CASNPEIAGELFF
TGTGCCAGCAATCCCGAGATCGCCGGGGAGCTGTTTTTT
>NA|TRBV11-2|NA|TRBJ1-5
CASSFQNDQPQHF
TGTGCCAGCAGCTTCCAGAATGATCAGCCCCAGCATTTT
>NA|TRBV7-2|NA|TRBJ2-2
CASSSGQWSTGELFF
TGTGCCAGCAGCTCTGGACAGTGGAGCACCGGGGAGCTGTTTTTT
>NA|TRBV7-9|NA|TRBJ1-1
CASSPRGTEAFF
TGTGCCAGCAGCCCTAGGGGCACTGAAGCTTTCTTT
>NA|TRBV19|NA|TRBJ1-1
CASSYRAEAFF
TGTGCCAGTAGTTATCGAGCTGAAGCTTTCTTT